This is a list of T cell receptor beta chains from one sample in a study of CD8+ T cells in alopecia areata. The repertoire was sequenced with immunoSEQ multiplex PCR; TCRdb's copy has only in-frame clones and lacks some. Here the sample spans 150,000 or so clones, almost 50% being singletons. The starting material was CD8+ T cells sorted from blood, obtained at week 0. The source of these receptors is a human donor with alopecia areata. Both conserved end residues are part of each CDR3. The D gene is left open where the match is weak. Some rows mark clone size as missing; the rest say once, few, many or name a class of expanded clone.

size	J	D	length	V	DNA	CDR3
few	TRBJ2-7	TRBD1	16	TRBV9	TGTGCCAGCAGCGTAGAGGCAGGGGGCTTTTCGGGTGAGCAGTACTTC	CASSVEAGGFSGEQYF
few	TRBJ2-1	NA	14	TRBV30	TGTGCCTGGATTCCCACAGACTCCTACAATGAGCAGTTCTTC	CAWIPTDSYNEQFF
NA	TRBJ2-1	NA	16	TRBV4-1	TGCGCCAGCAGCCAAGATTGGAACAGGAAAACCAATGAGCAGTTCTTC	CASSQDWNRKTNEQFF
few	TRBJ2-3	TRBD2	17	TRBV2	TGTGCCAGCAGTGAGCCCTCGACTAGCCTGTTTACAGATACGCAGTATTTT	CASSEPSTSLFTDTQYF
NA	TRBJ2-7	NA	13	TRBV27	TGTGCCAGCAGGCCGATTCTTGGGGACGAGCAGTACTTC	CASRPILGDEQYF
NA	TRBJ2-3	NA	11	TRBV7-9	TGTGCCAGCGCCCCAGGGTGGGGGCAGTATTTT	CASAPGWGQYF
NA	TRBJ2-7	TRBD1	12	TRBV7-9	TGTGCCACGGACAGGGGCTCCTACGAGCAGTACTTC	CATDRGSYEQYF
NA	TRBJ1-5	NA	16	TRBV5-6	TGTGCCAGCAGCTTGGCCTCAGGGGAGTACGGACAGCCCCAGCATTTT	CASSLASGEYGQPQHF
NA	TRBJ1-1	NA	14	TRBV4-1	TGCGCCAGCAGCGCCCGGACAGACAACACTGAAGCTTTCTTT	CASSARTDNTEAFF
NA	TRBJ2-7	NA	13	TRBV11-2	TGTGCCAGCAGCTCCGGACCCAACTACGAGCAGTACTTC	CASSSGPNYEQYF
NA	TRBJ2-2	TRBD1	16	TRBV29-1	TGCAGCGTTGACCCAGGGACAGGCTTAAACACCGGGGAGCTGTTTTTT	CSVDPGTGLNTGELFF
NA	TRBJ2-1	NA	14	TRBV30	TGTGCCTGGAGTGACTTGAGCTCCTACAATGAGCAGTTCTTC	CAWSDLSSYNEQFF
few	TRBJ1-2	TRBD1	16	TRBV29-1	TGCAGCGTTGTCGGGACAGGGGATGAGAACTACTATGGCTACACCTTC	CSVVGTGDENYYGYTF
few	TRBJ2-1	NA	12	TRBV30	TGTGCCTGGAGTGAAAGAAGCAATGAGCAGTTCTTC	CAWSERSNEQFF
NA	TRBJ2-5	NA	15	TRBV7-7	TGTGCTAGCAGCTTCGGCAACAGGGTCGGAGAGACCCAGTACTTC	CASSFGNRVGETQYF
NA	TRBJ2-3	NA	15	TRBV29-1	TGCAGCGTTGAAGCACCAGGGAGCGTCCCAGATACGCAGTATTTT	CSVEAPGSVPDTQYF
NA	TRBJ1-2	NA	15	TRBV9	TGTGCCAGCAGCGCTGGGGACGGCCTTAACTATGGCTACACCTTC	CASSAGDGLNYGYTF
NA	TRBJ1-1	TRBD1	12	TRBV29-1	TGCAGCGCCGCACCAGGGGGGACTGAAGCTTTCTTT	CSAAPGGTEAFF
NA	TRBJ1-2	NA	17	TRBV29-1	TGCAGCGTTGTCCAAGGCTATCGGGGAAGGGGGGACTATGGCTACACCTTC	CSVVQGYRGRGDYGYTF
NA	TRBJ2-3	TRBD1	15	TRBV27	TGTGCCAGCAGCAAGCCCGGGACAGGGATCTATACGCAGTATTTT	CASSKPGTGIYTQYF
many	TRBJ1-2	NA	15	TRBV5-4	TGCGCCAGCAGCCAAGATAGGGCCAGCGGCTATGGCTACACCTTC	CASSQDRASGYGYTF
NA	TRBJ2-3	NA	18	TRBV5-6	TGTGCCAGCAGCTTCCCTTACCCTGGCGCCTTGAGCACAGATACGCAGTATTTT	CASSFPYPGALSTDTQYF
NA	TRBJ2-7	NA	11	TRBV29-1	TGCAGCGTTGAAGATCTATTCGAGCAGTACTTC	CSVEDLFEQYF
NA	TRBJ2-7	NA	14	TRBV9	TGTGCCAGCAGCCCCGAACGGGAGCCCTACGAGCAGTACTTC	CASSPEREPYEQYF
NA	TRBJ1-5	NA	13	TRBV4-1	TGCGCCAGCAGCCAGAGGGAGAATCAGCCCCAGCATTTT	CASSQRENQPQHF
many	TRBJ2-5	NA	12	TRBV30	TGTGCCTGGAGTGGGGATTTAGAGACCCAGTACTTC	CAWSGDLETQYF